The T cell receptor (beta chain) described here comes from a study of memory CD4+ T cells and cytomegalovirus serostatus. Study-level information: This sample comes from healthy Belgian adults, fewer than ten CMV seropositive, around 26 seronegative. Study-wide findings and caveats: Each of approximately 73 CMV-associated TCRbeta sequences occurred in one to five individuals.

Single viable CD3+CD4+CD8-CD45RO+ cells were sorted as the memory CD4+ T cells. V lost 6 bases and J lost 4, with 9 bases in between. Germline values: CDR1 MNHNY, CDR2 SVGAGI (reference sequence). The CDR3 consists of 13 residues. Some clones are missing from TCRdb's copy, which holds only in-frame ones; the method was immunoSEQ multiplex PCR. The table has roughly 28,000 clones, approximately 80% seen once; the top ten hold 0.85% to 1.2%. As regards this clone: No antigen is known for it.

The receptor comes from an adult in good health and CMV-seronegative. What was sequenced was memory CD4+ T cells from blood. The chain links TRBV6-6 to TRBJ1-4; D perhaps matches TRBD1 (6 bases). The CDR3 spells CASSGGHNEKLFF. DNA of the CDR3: TGTGCCAGCAGCGGGGGACATAATGAAAAACTGTTTTTT.